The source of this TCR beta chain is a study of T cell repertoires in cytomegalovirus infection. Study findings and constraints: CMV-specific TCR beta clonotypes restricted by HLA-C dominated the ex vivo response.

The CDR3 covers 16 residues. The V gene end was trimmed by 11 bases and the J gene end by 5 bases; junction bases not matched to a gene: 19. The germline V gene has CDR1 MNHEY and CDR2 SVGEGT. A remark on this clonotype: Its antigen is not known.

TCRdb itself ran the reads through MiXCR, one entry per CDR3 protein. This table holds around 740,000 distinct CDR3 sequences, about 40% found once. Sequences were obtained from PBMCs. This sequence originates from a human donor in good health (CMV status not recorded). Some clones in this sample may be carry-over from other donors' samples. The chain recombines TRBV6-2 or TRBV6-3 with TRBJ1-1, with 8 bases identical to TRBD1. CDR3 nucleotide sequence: TGTGCCGTGCGGCTTTACAGGGGGTGGTTAGGAACTGAAGCTTTCTTT. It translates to CAVRLYRGWLGTEAFF.